Listed below are T cell receptor beta chains from one sample, sequenced in a study of lymphopenia after photon versus proton radiotherapy. Using immunoSEQ multiplex PCR, the repertoire was profiled, and TCRdb retains in-frame clones only, with some absent. The sample records roughly 13,000 clones, 88% being singletons. The material was peripheral blood, obtained from a patient treated with photon-based radiotherapy. These receptors all stem from a man between 60 and 75 years old with pancreatic cancer. Both conserved end residues are part of each CDR3. Part of the rows lack a size; the others show once, few, many or a class for expanded clones.

cdr3_length | clone_size | v_call | cdr3_aa
13 | . | TRBV10-3 | CAITGGRDTEAFF
17 | . | TRBV11-2 | CASSPPGWGSYNSPLHF
18 | . | TRBV19 | CASSIRFRDGVFYTEAFF
14 | . | TRBV5-1 | CASSPTGNRDTQYF
16 | . | TRBV4-3 | CASSRTRTKNTGELFF
17 | . | TRBV10-2 | CASSGAPGVRFTDTQYF
13 | . | TRBV11-2 | CASSLRAETEAFF
16 | . | TRBV27 | CASSTRQLPGGNIQYF
13 | once | TRBV5-1 | CASSLVANTEAFF
13 | . | TRBV27 | CASSLQVSYEQYF
15 | once | TRBV5-1 | CASSLVDSTTDTQYF
14 | . | TRBV4-2 | CASSLESSNTEAFF
15 | . | TRBV6-1 | CASSNRDLGNQPQHF
16 | . | TRBV6-1 | CASSDLGSGGSYEQYF
14 | few | TRBV18 | CASSPLTLRDTIYF
14 | . | TRBV7-9 | CASSADRDTGELFF
13 | . | TRBV2 | CASSERQGAGYTF
14 | . | TRBV7-9 | CASSSGGPPETQYF
16 | . | TRBV18 | CASSEQGPTGKNIQYF
16 | . | TRBV4-1 | CASSFTGPLVADTQYF
15 | . | TRBV7-8 | CASSPRTGMRTEAFF
13 | few | TRBV10-3 | CAITRGLNTEAFF
15 | . | TRBV5-1 | CASSTTSGGADTQYF
15 | . | TRBV30 | CAWRGPGQGAYEQYF
14 | . | TRBV7-8 | CASRLVGGPTEAFF
14 | . | TRBV7-9 | CASSLWGANTEAFF
14 | . | TRBV10-1 | CASSGGLNNSPLHF
13 | . | TRBV7-9 | CASSPNTIYEQYF
16 | . | TRBV30 | CAWSLSRTATNEKLFF
13 | . | TRBV5-1 | CASRYATNEKLFF
15 | few | TRBV12-5 | CASGLVMGRNTEAFF
15 | . | TRBV9 | CASSVEGRSGNTIYF
17 | . | TRBV19 | CASSIDETGSFQETQYF
17 | . | TRBV15 | CATSRAGGSRSGNTIYF
14 | . | TRBV7-9 | CASSSTGGNSPLHF
14 | . | TRBV6-5 | CASTPGGDLNTQYF
16 | . | TRBV7-3 | CASSLFGGDLNTEAFF
14 | . | TRBV28 | CASSIRTGSSPLHF
16 | . | TRBV30 | CAWSGLAGANTGELFF
13 | few | TRBV27 | CASSSFREIGAFF
16 | . | TRBV5-1 | CASRSTRNTGGETQYF
14 | once | TRBV29-1 | CSVGQSSGNQPQHF
13 | . | TRBV6-4 | CASSVGRHYGYTF
17 | . | TRBV7-9 | CASSDTDRDLAKNIQYF
12 | . | TRBV11-2 | CASSLVAPGQFF
15 | . | TRBV6-1 | CASSNQGGTGSPLHF
16 | . | TRBV7-9 | CASSYRALHGNYGYTF
17 | . | TRBV5-6 | CASSGLVGGLYNSPLHF
18 | . | TRBV19 | CASTLGQGVPLMANVLTF
14 | . | TRBV7-2 | CASSSGTSSIEQFF